Listed here is a single TCR beta chain. Its antigen is not identified. This sample was taken from a study of monozygotic twins with inflammatory bowel disease. Blood (around 2.4 ml) was collected from every donor individually. General observations from the study: Inverse Simpson values showed less TCRbeta diversity in IBD patients than in their healthy co-twins. There was no support for any single strong signal or clonotype associated with IBD. Whether twins were concordant or discordant made no difference to repertoire similarity, possibly from limited power.

For each CDR3 protein, TCRdb gives one entry from its re-call of the 5' RACE reads, without DNA. The table lists more than 350,000 distinct CDR3 sequences. Germline CDR1 reads SQVTM; CDR2 reads ANQGSEA. The CDR3 extends over 13 amino acids. The source material was blood. The receptor was isolated from a human donor with ulcerative colitis or Crohn's disease, or a healthy co-twin of an affected twin (not recorded which). The V gene is TRBV29-1, the J gene TRBJ2-7. CDR3 sequence reads: CSVVFGSPYEQYF.